This TCR beta chain was captured in a study of blood T cells in healthy people across ages. Study-wide points: Age brought a roughly linear fall in TCR beta diversity measured per million T cells.

CDR1 is ENHRY and CDR2 is SYGVKD in the germline V gene. Losses at the gene ends were 6 bases for V and 4 bases for J; bases not matched to a gene: 8. The CDR3 is made up of 15 amino acids. This clonotype was counted only a few times. No antigen is known for it. Sample-barcoded 5' priming and a J-beta primer mix drove a second PCR of about 6 to 11 cycles. TCRdb fed the 5' RACE reads into MiXCR, producing one record per CDR3 protein. The sample lists hundreds of thousands of distinct CDR3 sequences; around 43% were seen once. The chain is built from TRBV10-3 and TRBJ1-2; the match to TRBD1 covers 10 bases. The clonotype comes from a man older than 75 in good health. The source material was blood. The CDR3 sequence: CAIRGDRGGVYGYTF. CDR3 DNA: TGTGCCATCAGAGGGGACAGGGGAGGCGTCTATGGCTACACCTTC.